A selection of T cell receptor beta chains follows, all from one sample in a study of cytomegalovirus exposure and HLA in healthy donors. Here immunoSEQ multiplex PCR was the method, and the copy in TCRdb shows in-frame clones only, minus some. The repertoire holds around 200,000 clones, with just over 75% as singletons. Sequenced input: PBMCs. The receptors were gathered from a woman aged 25-40 years in good health and CMV-seropositive. Both conserved end residues are trimmed from each CDR3. Each record gives: V gene, J gene, CDR3 length, CDR3 protein.

v_gene: TRBV12-5; j_gene: TRBJ2-4; len: 11; CDR3aa: ASGQQGKNIQY
v_gene: TRBV7-6; j_gene: TRBJ2-7; len: 15; CDR3aa: ASSLAPAGAPGDEQY
v_gene: TRBV2; j_gene: TRBJ2-5; len: 12; CDR3aa: ATRGGRRQETQY
v_gene: TRBV5-5; j_gene: TRBJ1-1; len: 13; CDR3aa: ASSLGVVGATEAF
v_gene: TRBV7-9; j_gene: TRBJ1-4; len: 14; CDR3aa: ASSLVSGATNEKLF
v_gene: TRBV19; j_gene: TRBJ2-3; len: 11; CDR3aa: ASSGGGTDTQY
v_gene: TRBV6-5; j_gene: TRBJ2-7; len: 12; CDR3aa: ASSQDRTGGEQY
v_gene: TRBV6-5; j_gene: TRBJ2-7; len: 11; CDR3aa: ASSYGRAYEQY
v_gene: TRBV29-1; j_gene: TRBJ2-2; len: 14; CDR3aa: SVGFRDRGLTGELF
v_gene: TRBV7-2; j_gene: TRBJ2-2; len: 13; CDR3aa: ASSAQGARIGELF
v_gene: TRBV6-5; j_gene: TRBJ1-2; len: 12; CDR3aa: ASSLDNGNYGYT
v_gene: TRBV5-4; j_gene: TRBJ2-3; len: 13; CDR3aa: ASSQDRDGTDTQY
v_gene: TRBV29-1; j_gene: TRBJ1-2; len: 11; CDR3aa: SVAPGTGNHPS
v_gene: TRBV6-5; j_gene: TRBJ1-2; len: 10; CDR3aa: ASTRGAGGYT
v_gene: TRBV4-1; j_gene: TRBJ1-2; len: 13; CDR3aa: ASSQVNRGGYGYT
v_gene: TRBV11-2; j_gene: TRBJ1-1; len: 11; CDR3aa: ASSEARYTEAF
v_gene: TRBV7-8; j_gene: TRBJ1-2; len: 13; CDR3aa: ASSPSGTGSYGYT
v_gene: TRBV4-3; j_gene: TRBJ1-4; len: 16; CDR3aa: ASSQEEVLAKQDEKLF
v_gene: TRBV5-4; j_gene: TRBJ1-2; len: 11; CDR3aa: ASSLQGTGGYT
v_gene: TRBV6-5; j_gene: TRBJ2-1; len: 13; CDR3aa: ASSPRLAGWNEQF
v_gene: TRBV7-9; j_gene: TRBJ1-2; len: 11; CDR3aa: ASSLVGTDGYT
v_gene: TRBV7-7; j_gene: TRBJ2-5; len: 11; CDR3aa: ASSLQYQETQY
v_gene: TRBV7-7; j_gene: TRBJ2-2; len: 13; CDR3aa: ASSLIRGPTGELF
v_gene: TRBV5-6; j_gene: TRBJ2-7; len: 14; CDR3aa: ASSLSRDSRPYEQY
v_gene: TRBV9; j_gene: TRBJ2-5; len: 12; CDR3aa: ASSAGGVGETQY
v_gene: TRBV18; j_gene: TRBJ1-1; len: 12; CDR3aa: ASSPQWSQTEAF
v_gene: TRBV5-6; j_gene: TRBJ1-2; len: 10; CDR3aa: ASSWGTGTNT
v_gene: TRBV7-2; j_gene: TRBJ1-1; len: 12; CDR3aa: ASSLGGGLGEAF
v_gene: TRBV7-8; j_gene: TRBJ2-5; len: 15; CDR3aa: ASSTSLTGGGQETQY
v_gene: TRBV5-1; j_gene: TRBJ1-1; len: 11; CDR3aa: ASSTQGPAEAF
v_gene: TRBV7-2; j_gene: TRBJ1-5; len: 11; CDR3aa: ASSDQGYQPQH
v_gene: TRBV6-5; j_gene: TRBJ1-1; len: 11; CDR3aa: ASSPGQYTEAF
v_gene: TRBV9; j_gene: TRBJ2-3; len: 15; CDR3aa: ASSFTRGTGGTDTQY